The clone carrying this TCR beta chain was counted a few times. Its antigen is still unknown. This record comes from a study of T cell repertoires in cytomegalovirus infection. Study at large: In public TCR beta signatures, there were indications of both CMV infection and matching HLA type. Findings and limits, study-wide: In two of eight donors, the top clonotype was HLA-C-restricted CMV-specific.

TCRdb ran MiXCR on the reads and lists one entry per CDR3 protein. The data show around 300,000 distinct CDR3 sequences, with over 7.5% seen just once and around 4.1% held by the top ten. The ends were cut back, 4 bases at V and 6 bases at J, with 13 bases in the middle. Germline V gives CDR1 MNHEY, CDR2 SVGEGT. CDR3 length: 13 residues. Sequencing used PBMCs. The sequence derives from a human donor in good health (CMV status not recorded). Some clones in this sample may be carry-over from other donors' samples. This chain links TRBV6-2 or TRBV6-3 with TRBJ2-7, with D uncertain. The CDR3 nucleotides are TGTGCCAGCAGTTGGATAAGGGTATCCGAGCAGTACTTC. Amino acids: CASSWIRVSEQYF.